These 8 T cell receptor beta chains originate from one sample sequenced in a study of blood T cell repertoires in COVID-19. The data were produced by immunoSEQ multiplex PCR, yet TCRdb's version contains in-frame clones alone and is incomplete. The table lists some 100,000 clones, about 80% of them singletons. The material sequenced was peripheral blood. The source of these receptors is a man between 70 and 80 years old with active or convalescent COVID-19.

This chain uses TRBV6-5 with TRBJ2-7; D remains unclear. The CDR3 is 13 amino acids. CDR1 is MNHEY, CDR2 SVGAGI, per germline. Trimming left V 0 bases short and J 4 bases short, with 7 bases between. The CDR3 reads CASSYSGFYEQYF. CDR3 DNA: TGTGCCAGCAGTTACTCCGGGTTTTACGAGCAGTACTTC.

This clone was seen a few times. The chain combines TRBV18 with TRBJ1-3; D is perhaps TRBD1 (5 bases). The CDR3 is made up of 17 amino acids. Germline CDR1 KGHSH, CDR2 LQKENI. V lost 1 base and J 3 bases, leaving 16 bases between the germline ends. Here the CDR3 DNA reads TGTGCCAGCTCACCACGTAGCTCGGGGGGAAATGGAAACACCATATATTTT. As protein: CASSPRSSGGNGNTIYF.

The chain recombines TRBV20-1 with TRBJ2-3; D is ambiguous. CDR3 size: 11 residues. In germline, CDR1 is DFQATT, CDR2 SNEGSKA (reference sequence). Trimming cost V 6 bases and J 6 bases, with 10 bases left between them. The CDR3: CSAILTDTQYF. The DNA of the CDR3 is TGCAGTGCAATACTAACGGATACGCAGTATTTT.

The genes are TRBV9 and TRBJ2-2, with D possibly TRBD2 on 6 matching bases. This CDR3 comprises 16 residues. Germline V gives CDR1 SGDLS, CDR2 YYNGEE. Trimming shortened V by 4 bases and J by 5 bases, and 18 bases separated the two germline ends. CDR3 in amino acids: CASSPRSTGTTGELFF. DNA for the CDR3: TGTGCCAGCAGCCCGAGATCTACGGGGACTACCGGGGAGCTGTTTTTT.

The genes are TRBV6-5 and TRBJ1-4; no reliable D call. Germline CDR1 and CDR2: MNHEY and SVGAGI. The ends were cut back, 2 bases at V and 7 bases at J, with 11 bases in the middle. The CDR3 runs 14 residues. The CDR3 protein is CASSYIGTGEKLFF. The CDR3 DNA is TGTGCCAGCAGTTACATTGGTACCGGTGAAAAACTGTTTTTT.

The chain has TRBV18 and TRBJ2-1; a weak D match, TRBD2 (5 bases). In germline, CDR1 is KGHSH, CDR2 LQKENI. The CDR3 spans 11 residues. Trimming pared 4 bases from V and 9 bases from J, leaving 7 bases between. As DNA, the CDR3 is TGTGCCAGCTCACACGAGGGTGAGCAGTTCTTC. Amino acid sequence: CASSHEGEQFF.

This clone was observed once. The gene calls are TRBV28 and TRBJ1-2; a possible D gene is TRBD1 (5 bases). V shed 9 bases and J shed 0 bases, with 11 bases lying between them. The germline gives CDR1 MDHEN, CDR2 SYDVKM. The CDR3 sequence is 13 residues long. This CDR3 reads CASRGGANYGYTF. The CDR3 DNA is TGTGCCAGTAGGGGAGGGGCTAACTATGGCTACACCTTC.

The CDR3 DNA reads TGTGCCAGCAGTTACTCGGGCGGGGGGATTTACGAGCAGTACTTC. Protein product: CASSYSGGGIYEQYF. The chain carries TRBV6-2 or TRBV6-3 and TRBJ2-7; 8 positions agree with TRBD2. Germline CDR1 MNHEY, CDR2 SVGEGT. This CDR3 is 15 amino acids long. The junction had 5 bases not matched to a gene; V was cut back by 0 bases and J by 4 bases.